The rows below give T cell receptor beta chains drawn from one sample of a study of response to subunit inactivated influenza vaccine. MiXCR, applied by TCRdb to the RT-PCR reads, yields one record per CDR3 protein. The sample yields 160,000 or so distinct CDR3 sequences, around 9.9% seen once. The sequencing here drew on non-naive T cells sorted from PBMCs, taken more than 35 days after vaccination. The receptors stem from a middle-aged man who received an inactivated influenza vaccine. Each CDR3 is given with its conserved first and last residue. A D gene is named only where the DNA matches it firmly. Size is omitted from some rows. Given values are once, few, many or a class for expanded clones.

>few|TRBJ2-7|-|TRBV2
CASSEGGIGSYEQYF
TGTGCCAGCAGTGAAGGGGGAATCGGCTCCTACGAGCAGTACTTC
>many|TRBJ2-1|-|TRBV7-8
CASSLDGGGFDEQFF
TGTGCCAGCAGCTTAGATGGGGGCGGGTTCGATGAGCAGTTCTTC
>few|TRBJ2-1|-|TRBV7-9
CASSLGDTGRYNNEQFF
TGTGCCAGCAGCTTAGGGGATACAGGGAGGTACAACAATGAGCAGTTCTTC
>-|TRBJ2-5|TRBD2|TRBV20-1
CSAVWPPRTSGRGETQYF
TGCAGTGCCGTATGGCCTCCTCGGACTAGCGGGCGAGGGGAGACCCAGTACTTC
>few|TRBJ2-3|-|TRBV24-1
CATSTAILNTDTQYF
TGTGCCACCAGTACAGCCATTCTTAACACAGATACGCAGTATTTT
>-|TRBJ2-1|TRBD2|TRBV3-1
CASSSRGAVFYNEQFF
TGTGCCAGCAGCTCGCGGGGGGCAGTTTTTTACAATGAGCAGTTCTTC
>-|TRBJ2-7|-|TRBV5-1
CASSSTGLSSEQYF
TGCGCCAGCAGCTCTACAGGGCTTAGTTCGGAGCAGTACTTC
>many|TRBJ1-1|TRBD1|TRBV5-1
CASSSQGGWGTEAFF
TGCGCCAGCAGCTCCCAAGGGGGCTGGGGAACTGAAGCTTTCTTT
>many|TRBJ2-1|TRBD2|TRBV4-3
CASSQEAAGGVPDEQFF
TGCGCCAGCAGCCAAGAGGCGGCGGGAGGGGTCCCCGATGAGCAGTTCTTC
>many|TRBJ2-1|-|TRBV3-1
CASSYGWKDNEQFF
TGTGCCAGCAGCTATGGGTGGAAAGACAATGAGCAGTTCTTC
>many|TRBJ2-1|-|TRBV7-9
CASSSQGGSYNEQFF
TGTGCCAGCAGCTCTCAGGGTGGTTCGTACAATGAGCAGTTCTTC
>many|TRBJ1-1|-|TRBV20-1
CSARKDRANTEAFF
TGCAGTGCTAGAAAGGACAGAGCGAACACTGAAGCTTTCTTT
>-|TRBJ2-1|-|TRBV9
CASYPTGTGGLAETYNEQFF
TGTGCCAGCTATCCCACCGGGACAGGGGGACTAGCGGAGACCTACAATGAGCAGTTCTTC
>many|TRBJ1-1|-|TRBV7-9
CASSLGWYGSDTEAFF
TGTGCCAGCAGCTTAGGATGGTACGGAAGTGACACTGAAGCTTTCTTT
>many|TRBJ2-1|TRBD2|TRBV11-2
CASSSPGVAGLLSSYNEQFF
TGTGCCAGCAGTTCCCCCGGGGTAGCGGGGTTATTAAGCTCCTACAATGAGCAGTTCTTC
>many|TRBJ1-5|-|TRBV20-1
CSARMSGSGQPQHF
TGCAGTGCTAGAATGTCAGGGTCAGGTCAGCCCCAGCATTTT
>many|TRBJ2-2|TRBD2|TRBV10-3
CAISESAGLAPRTGELFF
TGTGCCATCAGTGAGTCCGCGGGACTAGCGCCCCGGACCGGGGAGCTGTTTTTT
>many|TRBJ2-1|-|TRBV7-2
CASSLRWLTPDEQFF
TGTGCCAGCAGCCTCCGCTGGCTAACGCCGGATGAGCAGTTCTTC
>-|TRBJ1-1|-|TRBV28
CASSLLGTEAFF
TGTGCCAGCAGTTTGTTGGGCACTGAAGCTTTCTTT
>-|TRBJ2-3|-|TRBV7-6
CASSRTWGGSTDTQYF
TGTGCCAGCAGCCGGACGTGGGGTGGTAGCACAGATACGCAGTATTTT
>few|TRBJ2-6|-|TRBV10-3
CAISGMNSGANVLTF
TGTGCCATCAGTGGGATGAACTCTGGGGCCAACGTCCTGACTTTC
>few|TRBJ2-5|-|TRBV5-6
CASSQSAETQYF
TGTGCCAGCAGCCAATCGGCCGAGACCCAGTACTTC
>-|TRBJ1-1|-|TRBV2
CATSQVGQRNTEAFF
TGTGCCACCTCCCAGGTCGGACAGAGGAACACTGAAGCTTTCTTT